This TCR beta chain was recorded in a study of cytomegalovirus exposure and HLA in healthy donors. Study-level background: Both the 120 or so validation repertoires and the approximately 620 first-cohort repertoires used the same platform, as reported by a later analysis. Study conclusions and caveats: Diagnosis of cytomegalovirus status made by the classifier reportedly showed high specificity and sensitivity.

Measured with immunoSEQ multiplex PCR; TCRdb has only the in-frame clones, and not every one. The sample shows around 61,000 clones, more than 85% of them seen only once. Germline CDR1 is MDHEN and CDR2 is SYDVKM. CDR3 size: 14 residues. Trimming removed 3 bases at V and 0 bases at J, with 8 bases between. Comments on this clone: Its cognate antigen is unknown.

This TCR was sampled from a young man in good health and CMV-seropositive. Material for sequencing was PBMCs. This chain connects TRBV28 to TRBJ1-1, with a weak D call TRBD1 (5 bases). The CDR3 here is CASSFDRMNTEAFF. CDR3 nucleotides: TGTGCCAGCAGTTTTGACAGAATGAACACTGAAGCTTTCTTT.